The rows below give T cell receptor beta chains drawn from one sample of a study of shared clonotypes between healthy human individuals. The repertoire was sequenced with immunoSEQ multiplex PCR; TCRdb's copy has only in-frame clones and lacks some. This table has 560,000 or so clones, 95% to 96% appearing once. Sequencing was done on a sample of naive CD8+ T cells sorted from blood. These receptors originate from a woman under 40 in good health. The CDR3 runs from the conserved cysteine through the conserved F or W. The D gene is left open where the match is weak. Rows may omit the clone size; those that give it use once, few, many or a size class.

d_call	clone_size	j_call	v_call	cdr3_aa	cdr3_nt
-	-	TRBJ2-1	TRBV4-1	CASSQEWSNNEQFF	TGCGCCAGCAGCCAAGAGTGGTCAAACAATGAGCAGTTCTTC
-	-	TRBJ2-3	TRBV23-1	CASIIRSGPAHTQYF	TGCGCCAGCATTATACGAAGCGGCCCGGCCCATACGCAGTATTTT
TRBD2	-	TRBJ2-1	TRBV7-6	CASSLAFASGRWGPNEQFF	TGTGCCAGCAGCTTAGCGTTCGCTAGCGGGAGGTGGGGCCCCAATGAGCAGTTCTTC
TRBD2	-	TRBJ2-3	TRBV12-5	CASGLVPRLAADTQYF	TGTGCTAGTGGTTTGGTCCCAAGACTAGCGGCAGATACGCAGTATTTT
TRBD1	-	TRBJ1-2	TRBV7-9	CASSLVGQGFVGYTF	TGTGCCAGCAGCTTAGTGGGACAGGGCTTCGTAGGCTACACCTTC
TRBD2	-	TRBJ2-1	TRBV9	CASSAANRGLAGEQFF	TGTGCCAGCAGCGCGGCGAACAGGGGACTAGCGGGAGAGCAGTTCTTC
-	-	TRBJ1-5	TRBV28	CASSLGRGQPQHF	TGTGCCAGCAGTTTAGGTCGGGGTCAGCCCCAGCATTTT
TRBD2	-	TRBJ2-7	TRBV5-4	CASSLTSGSHEQYF	TGTGCCAGCAGCTTAACTAGCGGGTCCCACGAGCAGTACTTC
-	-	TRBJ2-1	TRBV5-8	CASSHDNEQFF	TGTGCCAGCAGCCATGACAATGAGCAGTTCTTC
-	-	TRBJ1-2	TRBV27	CASGIGRSYGYTF	TGTGCCAGCGGAATTGGACGGTCCTATGGCTACACCTTC
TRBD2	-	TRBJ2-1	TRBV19	CASSIDHGTSGIANEQFF	TGTGCCAGTAGTATAGATCATGGGACTAGCGGGATAGCCAATGAGCAGTTCTTC
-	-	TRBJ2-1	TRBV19	CASSMGTAGWGEQFF	TGTGCCAGTAGTATGGGGACGGCGGGTTGGGGTGAGCAGTTCTTC
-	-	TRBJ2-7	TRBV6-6	CASSTAPTQHRDEQYF	TGTGCCAGCAGTACCGCGCCTACCCAACACAGAGACGAGCAGTACTTC
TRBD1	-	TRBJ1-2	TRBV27	CASSLSGQNSYGYTF	TGTGCCAGCAGTTTATCGGGACAGAACTCCTATGGCTACACCTTC
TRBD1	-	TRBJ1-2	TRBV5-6	CASSAGGQGAFGYTF	TGTGCCAGCAGCGCGGGGGGACAGGGGGCCTTTGGCTACACCTTC
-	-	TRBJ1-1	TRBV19	CASAPGATEAFF	TGTGCCAGTGCTCCAGGGGCCACTGAAGCTTTCTTT
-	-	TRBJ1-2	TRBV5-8	CASSLVGNGYTF	TGTGCCAGCAGCTTGGTAGGGAATGGCTACACCTTC
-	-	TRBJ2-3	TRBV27	CASSNGGGDTQYF	TGTGCCAGCTCCAATGGGGGCGGGGATACGCAGTATTTT
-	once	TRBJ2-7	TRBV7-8	CASSPTGFSSPYEQYF	TGTGCCAGCAGCCCGACAGGTTTCAGCTCCCCTTACGAGCAGTACTTC
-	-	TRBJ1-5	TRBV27	CASSSTGRNQPQHF	TGTGCCAGCAGCAGTACAGGGCGCAATCAGCCCCAGCATTTT
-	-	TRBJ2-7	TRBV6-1	CASSAEDISYEQYF	TGTGCCAGCAGTGCCGAGGACATCTCCTACGAGCAGTACTTC
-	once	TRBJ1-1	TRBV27	CASGRGTEAFF	TGTGCCAGCGGTCGGGGGACTGAAGCTTTCTTT